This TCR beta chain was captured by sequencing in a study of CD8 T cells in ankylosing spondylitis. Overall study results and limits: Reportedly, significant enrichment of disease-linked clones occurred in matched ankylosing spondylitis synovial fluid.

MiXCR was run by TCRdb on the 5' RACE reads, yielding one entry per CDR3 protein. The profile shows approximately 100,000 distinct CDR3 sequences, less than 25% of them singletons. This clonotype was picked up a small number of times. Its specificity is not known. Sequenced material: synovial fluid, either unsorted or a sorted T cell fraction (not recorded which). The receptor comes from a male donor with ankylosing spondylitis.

The CDR3 bases are TGCGCCAGCAGCCCCGGACAGGGGAAGGCAGAGACCCAGTACTTC. Translated: CASSPGQGKAETQYF. J is TRBJ2-5 and V is TRBV5-1; 9 nucleotides agree with TRBD1. CDR1 and CDR2 from the germline V gene are SGHRS and YFSETQ. The CDR3 loop spans 15 amino acids. The V gene end was trimmed by 4 bases and the J gene end by 4 bases; junction bases not matched to a gene: 8.